This T cell receptor (beta chain) was captured by sequencing in a study of cytomegalovirus exposure and HLA in healthy donors. Notes on the study in general: The productive fraction for most TCR beta V segments was about 87% or about 30% in an earlier analysis. Sequencing artifact likely explains a cluster of highly shared sequence variants. When the data were analyzed later, several of the most significant clusters appeared to be linked to common viral pathogens. Rare sequences made up most TCRs, while some public TCRs were found in many donors.

A note on this clone: Its antigen is as yet unknown.

Use of 60 Vbeta and 13 Jbeta primers characterized the PCR. Sequenced by immunoSEQ multiplex PCR; TCRdb stores in-frame clones only, minus some. The data hold over 150,000 clones, with 60% to 80% observed a single time. Input material: PBMCs. This sequence was found in a woman in her thirties or forties in good health and CMV-seropositive.

This CDR3 reads CASSALDRVGYNEQFF. DNA of the CDR3: TGTGCCAGCAGCGCTCTCGACAGAGTTGGGTACAATGAGCAGTTCTTC. The genes are TRBV7-9 and TRBJ2-1, with TRBD1 as a possible D gene (5 bases). V was clipped by 5 bases and J by 4 bases, with 18 bases between them. Germline CDR1 is SEHNR and CDR2 is FQNEAQ (reference sequence). CDR3 length equals 16 residues.